This entry lists 32 T cell receptor beta chains sequenced from one sample in a study of T cell responses to AZD1222 COVID-19 vaccine. Repertoires were generated with immunoSEQ multiplex PCR, while TCRdb's copy carries only in-frame clones and drops some. The table includes about 34,000 clones, approximately 78% detected once. Sequenced here: peripheral blood, sampled 28 days after the second AZD1222 dose. These receptors originate from an adult who received the AZD1222 COVID-19 vaccine.

J is TRBJ1-5 and V is TRBV19, with D unresolved. The V gene's germline CDR1 is LNHDA and CDR2 SQIVND (reference sequence). The CDR3 totals 15 residues. The ends were cut back, 3 bases at V and 7 bases at J, with 16 bases in the middle. CDR3 DNA: TGTGCCAGTAGTATCGATCACAAGGCCCTACAGCCCCAGCATTTT. Its translation is CASSIDHKALQPQHF.

The rearrangement uses TRBV10-1 and TRBJ2-7; D remains unclear. This CDR3 is built from 13 residues. The germline CDR1 and CDR2 sequences are WNHNN and SYGVQD (reference sequence). The V end was cut by 5 bases, the J end by 0 bases, with 8 bases between. CDR3 in DNA: TGCGCCAGCAGTTGGGGTAGCTCCTACGAGCAGTACTTC. As protein: CASSWGSSYEQYF.

The chain employs TRBV7-3 and TRBJ1-2; TRBD1 matches 8 bases. The CDR3 loop spans 13 amino acids. The V gene end was trimmed by 7 bases and the J gene end by 8 bases; junction bases not matched to a gene: 9. Germline V gene sequence: CDR1 SGHTA, CDR2 FQGTGA. The CDR3 spells CASTPDRGGGYTF. The CDR3, as DNA: TGTGCCAGCACCCCCGACAGGGGTGGAGGCTACACCTTC.

The CDR3 DNA sequence: TGTGCCAGTAGGCCCCAGGGAACCTCTGGAAACACCATATATTTT. Residues: CASRPQGTSGNTIYF. The chain couples TRBV19 to TRBJ1-3; tentatively, D is TRBD1 (5 bases). Trimming took off 6 bases at V and 0 bases at J, with 12 bases between the two ends. The CDR3 sequence is 15 residues long. CDR1 is LNHDA, CDR2 SQIVND, per germline (reference sequence).

The chain combines TRBV6-5 with TRBJ1-5; a possible D gene is TRBD1 (5 bases). CDR1 is MNHEY, CDR2 SVGAGI, per germline. V was cut by 5 bases and J by 5 bases, with 13 bases left in between. The CDR3 is 14 amino acids. This CDR3 reads CASSQRTLDQPQHF. The CDR3 bases are TGTGCCAGCAGTCAACGGACATTAGATCAGCCCCAGCATTTT.

V gene TRBV4-1 combines with J gene TRBJ1-2, with D uncertain. The V gene's germline CDR1 is MGHRA and CDR2 YSYEKL. The V and J ends lost 1 base and 0 bases respectively, with 9 bases between them. The CDR3 consists of 15 residues. This chain's CDR3 is CASSQGDGANYGYTF. The CDR3 DNA follows: TGCGCCAGCAGCCAAGGAGACGGGGCTAACTATGGCTACACCTTC.

The chain has TRBV5-4 and TRBJ1-6, with 7 bases aligning to TRBD1. The V and J ends lost 4 bases and 1 base, in that order; junction bases with no gene match: 2. Germline CDR1 SGHNT, CDR2 YYREEE (reference sequence). The length of the CDR3 is 15 residues. The CDR3 sequence: CASSQDRSYNSPLHF. The DNA of the CDR3 is TGTGCCAGCAGCCAGGACAGGTCCTATAATTCACCCCTCCACTTT.

The chain has TRBV27 and TRBJ1-2; TRBD1 matches 7 bases. The length of the CDR3 is 15 residues. CDR1 is MNHEY, CDR2 SMNVEV, per germline (reference sequence). V gave up 6 bases and J gave up 6 bases; unmatched junction bases: 13. This CDR3 is CASSPQGGREDGYTF. For the CDR3, the DNA is TGTGCCAGCAGCCCTCAGGGGGGAAGAGAGGATGGCTACACCTTC.

Here the CDR3 reads CASSFQGGTGELFF. CDR3 nucleotides: TGTGCCAGCAGTTTTCAGGGTGGGACCGGGGAGCTGTTTTTT. The rearrangement links TRBV27 to TRBJ2-2, with D maybe TRBD1 (5 bases). V was pared by 3 bases and J by 5 bases, with 10 bases between. This CDR3 is built from 14 residues. Germline-derived CDR1 and CDR2 are MNHEY and SMNVEV (reference sequence).

The gene calls are TRBV10-2 and TRBJ1-2; D is ambiguous. CDR1 and CDR2 from the germline V gene are WSHSY and SAAADI. This CDR3 spans 13 amino acids. Trimming left V 7 bases short and J 4 bases short, with 13 bases between. This CDR3 reads CASKGSQSYGYTF. CDR3 nucleotide sequence: TGCGCCAGCAAGGGCTCCCAGAGCTATGGCTACACCTTC.

V usage is TRBV5-1 and J usage is TRBJ2-2, with 8 bases that match TRBD1. V was pared by 9 bases and J by 5 bases, with 12 bases of the junction left unmatched. The CDR3 runs 15 residues. Germline lookup yields CDR1 SGHRS and CDR2 YFSETQ. CDR3 bases: TGCGCCACCTTCGAAGGACAGGGCGGAACCGGGGAGCTGTTTTTT. This gives the protein CATFEGQGGTGELFF.

This chain joins TRBV11-3 and TRBJ1-1; D remains unclear. The germline gives CDR1 SGHNT, CDR2 YENEEA. V was shortened by 1 base and J by 1 base, with 7 bases between the two germline ends. The CDR3 extends over 14 amino acids. CDR3 amino acids: CASSLGGRNTEAFF. As DNA, the CDR3 is TGTGCCAGCAGCTTAGGTGGCAGGAACACTGAAGCTTTCTTT.

V usage is TRBV3-1 (or the pseudogene TRBV3-2) and J usage is TRBJ2-1; no firm D call. Germline CDR1 is LGHDT and CDR2 is YNNKEL (reference sequence). The CDR3 runs to 11 residues. Trimming stripped 6 bases from V and 4 bases from J, with 4 bases between. CDR3 bases: TGTGCCAGCAGTGGATACAATGAGCAGTTCTTC. It yields the protein CASSGYNEQFF.

The gene calls are TRBV11-3 and TRBJ2-1; perhaps TRBD2 as D (5 bases). CDR1 SGHNT and CDR2 YENEEA come from the germline V gene. The CDR3 sequence is 15 residues long. The ends were cut back, 3 bases at V and 0 bases at J, with 9 bases in the middle. The CDR3 region is CASSFRGSSYNEQFF. CDR3 DNA: TGTGCCAGCAGCTTTAGAGGGAGCTCCTACAATGAGCAGTTCTTC.

Only a few counts were recorded for this clone. CDR3 nucleotides: TGTGCCAGCAGTGACAGGGACGTGTCCCAGCATTTT. Amino acids: CASSDRDVSQHF. J is TRBJ1-5 and V is TRBV2; D is possibly TRBD1 (5 bases). Germline loops: CDR1 SNHLY, CDR2 FYNNEI. V lost 3 bases, J lost 11 bases, and 11 bases lay in between. The CDR3 covers 12 residues.

The chain couples TRBV6-6 to TRBJ2-2, with D perhaps matching TRBD1 (5 bases). The V end was cut by 6 bases, the J end by 1 base, with 9 bases between. CDR1 is MNHNY, CDR2 SVGAGI, per germline (reference sequence). The CDR3 contains 14 residues. The CDR3 here is CASSPTENTGELFF. For the CDR3, the DNA is TGTGCCAGCAGCCCGACAGAGAACACCGGGGAGCTGTTTTTT.

The V call is TRBV7-6, the J call TRBJ2-1, with 11 positions matching TRBD2. The V segment lost 6 bases and the J segment 4 bases; nucleotides outside the gene matches: 8. This CDR3 region has 16 residues. CDR1 is SGHVS, CDR2 FNYEAQ, per germline. CDR3 in DNA: TGTGCCAGCAGTAGCGGGAGGGCCCCTACTTACAATGAGCAGTTCTTC. Encoded protein: CASSSGRAPTYNEQFF.

This clone was counted a few times. V gene TRBV5-6 combines with J gene TRBJ1-5; D is unresolved. Looked up from germline, CDR1 is SGHDT and CDR2 is YYEEEE. This CDR3 contains 14 residues. The V end was cut by 5 bases, the J end by 1 base, with 10 bases between. CDR3: CASRLHASNQPQHF. CDR3 nucleotide sequence: TGTGCCAGCAGGCTACACGCAAGCAATCAGCCCCAGCATTTT.

V usage is TRBV6-1 and J usage is TRBJ1-2, with D unclear. The CDR3 runs to 14 residues. Germline CDR1 reads MNHNS; CDR2 reads SASEGT. Trimming removed 1 base from V and 4 bases from J, with 10 bases in between. The CDR3 region has the DNA TGTGCCAGCAGTGAAGGTGGGGTCACCTATGGCTACACCTTC. Its protein product is CASSEGGVTYGYTF.

V usage is TRBV18 and J usage is TRBJ1-2; 7 nucleotides align to TRBD1. After removal of 2 bases from V and 4 bases from J, the junction contained 10 bases not matched to a gene. The CDR3 contains 16 residues. Germline loops: CDR1 KGHSH, CDR2 LQKENI. DNA of the CDR3: TGTGCCAGCTCACCAAAAGGGAGGGGGCCTATCTATGGCTACACCTTC. It yields the protein CASSPKGRGPIYGYTF.

The chain carries TRBV6-5 and TRBJ1-4; D is uncertain. Germline V lookup: CDR1 MNHEY, CDR2 SVGAGI. The CDR3 covers 15 residues. V lost 0 bases to trimming and J lost 6 bases, with 11 bases between them. The CDR3 bases are TGTGCCAGCAGTTACTCATTCCGGGTGGATGAAAAACTGTTTTTT. This sequence encodes CASSYSFRVDEKLFF.

This clone was observed once. The chain employs TRBV7-9 and TRBJ1-1; tentative D call: TRBD1 (5 bases). CDR3 length: 14 residues. Trimming pared 2 bases from V and 9 bases from J, leaving 16 bases between. Germline V gene sequence: CDR1 SEHNR, CDR2 FQNEAQ (reference sequence). The CDR3 loop reads CASSLSPGGAQAFF. The DNA for the CDR3 is TGTGCCAGCAGCTTATCCCCGGGCGGGGCTCAAGCTTTCTTT.

The chain combines TRBV7-2 with TRBJ1-4, with a weak D call TRBD1 (6 bases). The CDR3 extends over 13 amino acids. Germline CDR1 and CDR2: SGHTA and FQGNSA. Trimming removed 5 bases at V and 10 bases at J, with 14 bases between. The CDR3 spells CASSPRQEGKLFF. Here the CDR3 DNA reads TGTGCCAGCAGCCCCCGACAGGAAGGAAAACTGTTTTTT.

The gene calls are TRBV7-3 and TRBJ2-1, with D tentatively TRBD1 (5 bases). Germline V lookup: CDR1 SGHTA, CDR2 FQGTGA. Trimming stripped 1 base from V and 5 bases from J, with 15 bases between. CDR3 length: 16 residues. The CDR3 sequence: CASSLNGRVRNNEQFF. The CDR3 DNA reads TGTGCCAGCAGCTTAAATGGCAGGGTAAGGAACAATGAGCAGTTCTTC.

V gene TRBV5-1 combines with J gene TRBJ2-5; D is uncertain. The CDR3 contains 11 residues. V shed 6 bases and J shed 3 bases, with 6 bases lying between them. Germline-derived CDR1 and CDR2 are SGHRS and YFSETQ. The CDR3 nucleotides read TGCGCCAGCAAGCTCGAAGAGACCCAGTACTTC. Protein product: CASKLEETQYF. The variable domain in full, completed from reference TRBV5-1 and TRBJ2-5, reads KAGVTQTPRYLIKTRGQQVTLSCSPISGHRSVSWYQQTPGQGLQFLFEYFSETQRNKGNFPGRFSGRQFSNSRSEMNVSTLELGDSALYLCASKLEETQYFGPGTRLLVL.

Only a few counts were recorded for this clone. Other DNA sequences of this sample code for an identical CDR3. The chain has TRBV6-4 and TRBJ2-3; TRBD2 matches 12 bases. Looked up from germline, CDR1 is MRHNA and CDR2 is SNTAGT. The CDR3 has 15 amino acids. The V segment lost 3 bases and the J segment 3 bases; nucleotides outside the gene matches: 1. The CDR3, as DNA: TGTGCCAGCAGTGAAACTAGCGGGGGGACAGATACGCAGTATTTT. This encodes CASSETSGGTDTQYF.

The rearrangement joins TRBV30 to TRBJ1-2; TRBD1 is a possible D gene (5 bases). Germline V gene data show CDR1 as GTSNPN and CDR2 as SVGIG (reference sequence). The V and J ends lost 2 bases and 7 bases respectively, with 17 bases between them. The CDR3 is 14 amino acids. The CDR3 protein is CAWSRGGDYLGYTF. CDR3 nucleotides: TGTGCCTGGAGTAGGGGCGGGGATTACCTTGGCTACACCTTC. The full variable domain, in which reference TRBV30 and TRBJ1-2 provide the parts outside the CDR3, is SQTIHQWPATLVQPVGSPLSLECTVEGTSNPNLYWYRQAAGRGLQLLFYSVGIGQISSEVPQNLSASRPQDRQFILSSKKLLLSDSGFYLCAWSRGGDYLGYTFGSGTRLTVV.

The chain uses TRBV6-1 and TRBJ1-6; D unclear. The germline V and J ends were trimmed by 3 bases and 7 bases, with 13 bases remaining between them. The V gene's germline CDR1 is MNHNS and CDR2 SASEGT. The CDR3 covers 15 residues. The CDR3 nucleotides read TGTGCCAGCAGTGATTTGGGGTCAGAGAATTCACCCCTCCACTTT. This codes for CASSDLGSENSPLHF.

The chain employs TRBV10-3 and TRBJ1-1, with D perhaps matching TRBD1 (6 bases). The ends were cut back, 2 bases at V and 6 bases at J, with 16 bases in the middle. Germline V lookup: CDR1 ENHRY, CDR2 SYGVKD. The CDR3 has 15 residues. The CDR3 protein is CAISERRGSRAEAFF. As DNA, the CDR3 is TGTGCCATCAGTGAGCGTAGGGGGTCGCGGGCTGAAGCTTTCTTT.

The chain joins TRBV6-5 to TRBJ1-1; D gene ambiguous. CDR1 is MNHEY and CDR2 is SVGAGI in the germline V gene. The CDR3 spans 13 residues. V lost 6 bases and J lost 6, with 14 bases in between. CDR3 protein: CASSRPPDSEAFF. The CDR3 coding sequence is TGTGCCAGCAGCCGTCCCCCGGACTCTGAAGCTTTCTTT.

The chain carries TRBV11-3 and TRBJ1-4; D is ambiguous. Deletions cut 8 bases from V and 0 bases from J, with 22 bases between. CDR1 and CDR2 from the germline V gene are SGHNT and YENEEA. CDR3 length: 18 residues. This CDR3 reads CASAYVISSGPTNEKLFF. CDR3 DNA sequence: TGTGCCAGCGCTTATGTGATATCCTCTGGGCCAACTAATGAAAAACTGTTTTTT.

This clone occurred once. This chain joins TRBV10-3 and TRBJ1-1; D unclear. This CDR3 contains 12 residues. The V end lost 8 bases, the J end lost 1 base, and 8 bases lay between the germline ends. Germline CDR1 ENHRY, CDR2 SYGVKD. DNA of the CDR3: TGTGCCATCGGGCACCGGAACACTGAAGCTTTCTTT. Encoded protein: CAIGHRNTEAFF.